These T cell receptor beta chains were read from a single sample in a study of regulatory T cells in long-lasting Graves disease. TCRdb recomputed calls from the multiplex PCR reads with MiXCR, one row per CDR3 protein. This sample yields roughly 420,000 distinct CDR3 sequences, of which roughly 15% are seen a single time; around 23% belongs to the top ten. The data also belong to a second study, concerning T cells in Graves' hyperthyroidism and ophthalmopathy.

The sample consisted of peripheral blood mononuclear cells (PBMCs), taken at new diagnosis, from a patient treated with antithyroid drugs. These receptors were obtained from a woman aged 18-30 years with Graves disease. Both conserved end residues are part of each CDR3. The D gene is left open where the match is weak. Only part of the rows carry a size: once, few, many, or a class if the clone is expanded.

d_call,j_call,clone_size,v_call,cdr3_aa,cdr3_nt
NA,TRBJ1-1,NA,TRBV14,CASSQTAKNTEAFF,TGTGCCAGCAGCCAGACAGCTAAGAACACTGAAGCTTTCTTT
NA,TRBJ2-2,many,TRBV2,CASTASPSTTGELFF,TGTGCCAGCACCGCCTCCCCTTCCACTACCGGGGAGCTGTTTTTT
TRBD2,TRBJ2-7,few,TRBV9,CASSETSYLDEQYF,TGCGCCAGCAGCGAGACTAGCTATCTCGACGAGCAGTACTTC
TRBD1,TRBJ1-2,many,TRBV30,CAWSDDRAGYTF,TGTGCCTGGAGTGACGACAGGGCGGGCTACACCTTC
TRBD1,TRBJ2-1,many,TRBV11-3,CASSSSRQGHNEQFF,TGTGCCAGCAGCTCGTCGAGACAGGGGCACAATGAGCAGTTCTTC
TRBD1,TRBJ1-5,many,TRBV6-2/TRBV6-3,CAIRSGQGLNSNQPQHF,TGTGCCATCAGATCGGGACAGGGTCTTAATAGCAATCAGCCCCAGCATTTT
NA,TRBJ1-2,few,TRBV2,CASSGNRDTRSGYTF,TGTGCCAGCAGTGGCAACCGGGACACCCGAAGTGGCTACACCTTC
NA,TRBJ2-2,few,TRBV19,CASSSRIGGRNTGELFF,TGTGCCAGTAGTTCCCGGATTGGGGGAAGAAACACCGGGGAGCTGTTTTTT
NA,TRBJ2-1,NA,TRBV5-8,CASSLSTRSSYNEQFF,TGTGCCAGCAGCCTTAGTACTAGGAGCTCCTACAATGAGCAGTTCTTC
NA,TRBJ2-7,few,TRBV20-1,CSVPGTAILEQYF,TGCAGTGTTCCCGGGACCGCAATTTTGGAGCAGTACTTC
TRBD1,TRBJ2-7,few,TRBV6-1,CASSTGQGGDEQYF,TGTGCCAGCAGCACCGGACAGGGGGGCGACGAGCAGTACTTC
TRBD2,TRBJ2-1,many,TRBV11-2,CASSYNSGKSSYNEQFF,TGTGCCAGCAGCTACAATAGCGGGAAGAGTTCCTACAATGAGCAGTTCTTC
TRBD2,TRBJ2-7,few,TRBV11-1,CASSLTPGTSSAYEQYF,TGTGCCAGCAGCCTTACACCGGGGACTAGCAGCGCCTACGAGCAGTACTTC
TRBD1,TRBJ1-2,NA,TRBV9,CASSRGQGDYGYTF,TGTGCCAGCAGCCGTGGACAGGGGGACTATGGCTACACCTTC
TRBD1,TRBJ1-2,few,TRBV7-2,CASSSPDRGDYGYTF,TGTGCCAGCAGCTCGCCCGACAGGGGAGACTATGGCTACACCTTC
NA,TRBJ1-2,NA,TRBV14,CASSQDLTAPYGYTF,TGTGCCAGCAGCCAAGATCTAACAGCTCCCTATGGCTACACCTTC
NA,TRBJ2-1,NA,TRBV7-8,CASSTRTALSRFF,TGTGCCAGCAGCACCCGGACAGCACTAAGTCGGTTCTTC
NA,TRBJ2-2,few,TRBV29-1,CSVVRSGELFF,TGCAGCGTTGTAAGGTCCGGGGAGCTGTTTTTT
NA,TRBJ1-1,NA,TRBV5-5,CASSLAVDTEAFF,TGTGCCAGCAGCTTGGCAGTCGACACTGAAGCTTTCTTT
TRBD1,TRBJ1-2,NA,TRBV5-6,CASSRDRGNRYGYTF,TGTGCCAGCAGCCGGGACAGGGGAAATCGCTATGGCTACACCTTC
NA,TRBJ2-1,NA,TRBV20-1,CSSVVEGIYDEQFF,TGCAGTTCCGTAGTTGAGGGGATTTACGATGAGCAGTTCTTC
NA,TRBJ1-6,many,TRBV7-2,CASAGGPTFDSPLHF,TGTGCCAGCGCCGGGGGCCCGACTTTCGATTCACCCCTCCACTTT
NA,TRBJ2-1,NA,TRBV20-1,CSARAPPSYNEQFF,TGCAGTGCTAGAGCTCCCCCCAGTTACAATGAGCAGTTCTTC
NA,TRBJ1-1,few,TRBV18,CASSPLSTPGGTEAFF,TGTGCCAGCTCACCACTCTCAACACCCGGTGGCACTGAAGCTTTCTTT
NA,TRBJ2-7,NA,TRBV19,CASSTLWGIGAYEQYF,TGTGCCAGTAGTACCCTATGGGGGATAGGCGCCTACGAGCAGTACTTC
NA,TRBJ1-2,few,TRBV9,CASTRGDGYTF,TGTGCCAGCACCAGGGGCGATGGCTACACCTTC
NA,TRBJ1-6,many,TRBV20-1,CSATTRTSQNSPLHF,TGCAGTGCTACCACCCGGACTAGCCAGAATTCACCCCTCCACTTT
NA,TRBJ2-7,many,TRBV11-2,CASSLARTTGSEQYF,TGTGCCAGCAGCTTAGCCCGGACTACCGGGAGCGAGCAGTACTTC
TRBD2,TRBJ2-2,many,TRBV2,CASNQLAGGTGELFF,TGTGCCAGCAATCAGCTAGCGGGAGGCACCGGGGAGCTGTTTTTT
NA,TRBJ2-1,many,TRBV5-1,CASSSDLLYNEQFF,TGCGCCAGCAGCTCGGACTTACTCTACAATGAGCAGTTCTTC
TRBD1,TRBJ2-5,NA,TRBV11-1,CASSRTGVSPFSQETQYF,TGTGCCAGCAGCCGGACAGGGGTCTCCCCCTTTTCCCAAGAGACCCAGTACTTC
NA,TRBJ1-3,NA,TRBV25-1,CASTDGGAIYF,TGTGCCAGCACGGACGGGGGCGCCATATATTTT
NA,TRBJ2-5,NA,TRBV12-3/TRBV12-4,CASREGSYQETQYF,TGTGCCAGCAGAGAGGGGTCGTACCAAGAGACCCAGTACTTC
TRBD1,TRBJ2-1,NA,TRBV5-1,CASSLQGSVIEGNEQLF,TGCGCCAGCAGCTTACAGGGGTCGGTGATCGAGGGCAATGAGCAGCTCTTC
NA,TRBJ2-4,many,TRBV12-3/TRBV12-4,CASSYPWKGRTENIQYF,TGTGCCAGCAGTTACCCCTGGAAGGGGCGTACTGAAAACATTCAGTACTTC
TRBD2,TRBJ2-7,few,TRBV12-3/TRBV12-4,CASSVRLAGAEQYF,TGTGCCAGCAGTGTCCGACTAGCGGGAGCCGAGCAGTACTTC
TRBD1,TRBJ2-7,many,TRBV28,CASSRDGQGIGYEQYF,TGTGCCAGCAGCCGAGACGGACAGGGGATTGGCTACGAGCAGTACTTC
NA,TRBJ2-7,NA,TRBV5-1,CASSFGPMGGGEQYF,TGCGCCAGCAGCTTTGGTCCGATGGGGGGAGGCGAGCAGTACTTC
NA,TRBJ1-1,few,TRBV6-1,CASSRSGAMNTEAFF,TGTGCCAGCAGCCGCAGCGGGGCAATGAACACTGAAGCTTTCTTT
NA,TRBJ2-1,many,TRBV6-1,CASNELQGNEQFF,TGTGCCAGCAATGAGCTACAGGGCAATGAGCAGTTCTTC
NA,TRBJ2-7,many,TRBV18,CASSQGTTYEQYF,TGTGCCAGCTCTCAGGGGACCACCTACGAGCAGTACTTC
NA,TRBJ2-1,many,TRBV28,CASSSLPAKFF,TGTGCCAGCAGTTCTCTTCCCGCAAAGTTCTTC
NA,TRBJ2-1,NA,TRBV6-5,CASSYSGTIYNEQFF,TGTGCCAGCAGTTACTCCGGGACAATATACAATGAGCAGTTCTTC
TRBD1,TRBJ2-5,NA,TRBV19,CASSGTAQETQYF,TGTGCCAGTTCTGGGACAGCCCAAGAGACCCAGTACTTC
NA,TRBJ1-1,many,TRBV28,CASTRGRWTEAFF,TGTGCCAGCACCCGGGGGAGATGGACTGAAGCTTTCTTT
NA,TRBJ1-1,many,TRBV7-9,CASSFSGAEAFF,TGTGCCAGCAGCTTCTCGGGCGCGGAAGCTTTCTTT
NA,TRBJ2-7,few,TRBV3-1,CASSQCPNFTGNYEQYF,TGTGCCAGCAGCCAATGTCCTAATTTCACGGGGAACTACGAGCAGTACTTC
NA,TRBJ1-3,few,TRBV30,CAWSLQAGNTIYF,TGTGCCTGGAGTCTCCAGGCTGGAAACACCATATATTTT
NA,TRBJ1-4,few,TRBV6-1,CASSRDLSDEKLFF,TGTGCCAGCAGCCGGGACCTCTCCGATGAAAAACTGTTTTTT
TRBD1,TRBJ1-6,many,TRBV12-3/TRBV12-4,CASSNRGLSSAYNSPLHF,TGTGCCAGCAGCAACAGGGGGCTCAGCTCTGCCTATAATTCACCCCTCCACTTT
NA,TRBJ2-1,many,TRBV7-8,CASSLDKSNPTTGQVEQFF,TGTGCCAGCAGCTTAGATAAGAGTAATCCCACCACAGGCCAGGTTGAGCAGTTCTTC
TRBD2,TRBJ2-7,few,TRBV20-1,CSADPLRRETYEQYF,TGCAGTGCTGATCCGTTGAGGCGGGAGACCTACGAGCAGTACTTC
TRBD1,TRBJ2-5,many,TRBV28,CASSGTGQETQYF,TGTGCCAGCAGTGGGACAGGACAAGAGACCCAGTACTTC
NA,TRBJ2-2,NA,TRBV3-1,CASSQGGAGELFF,TGTGCCAGCAGCCAAGGAGGCGCCGGGGAGCTGTTTTTT